This is a list of T cell receptor beta chains from one sample in a study of T cells in Graves' hyperthyroidism and ophthalmopathy. Each CDR3 protein is one row after TCRdb ran MiXCR on the multiplex PCR reads. The sample carries 500,000 or so distinct CDR3 sequences, roughly a sixth recorded once. Sequencing was performed on blood. These receptors originate from a woman between 18 and 30 years old with Graves' ophthalmopathy. The CDR3 runs from the conserved cysteine through the conserved F or W. D genes are given only for firm matches. A clone size is listed for some rows: how often the clone was seen (once, few, many), or a class if it is expanded.

CDR3aa | CDR3nt | len | d_gene | v_gene | abundance | j_gene
CASSIGNHQPQHF | TGTGCCAGTAGTATCGGCAACCATCAGCCCCAGCATTTT | 13 | - | TRBV19 | few | TRBJ1-5
CASSLFHRNTEAFF | TGTGCCAGCAGCTTATTTCACAGAAACACTGAAGCTTTCTTT | 14 | - | TRBV7-9 | many | TRBJ1-1
CASSQNSGNTIYF | TGTGCCAGCAGCCAGAACTCTGGAAACACCATATATTTT | 13 | - | TRBV7-3 | few | TRBJ1-3
CASSQSPGYGYTF | TGTGCCAGCAGTCAGTCTCCTGGCTATGGCTACACCTTC | 13 | - | TRBV2 | - | TRBJ1-2
CSARVWDTSGNTIYF | TGCAGTGCTAGAGTCTGGGACACCTCTGGAAACACCATATATTTT | 15 | - | TRBV20-1 | - | TRBJ1-3
CASSLGTGSSYPQHF | TGCGCCAGCAGCTTGGGGACAGGGAGCAGTTACCCCCAGCATTTT | 15 | TRBD1 | TRBV5-1 | - | TRBJ1-5
CASSLAGTGSEQYF | TGTGCCAGCAGCTTAGCCGGGACAGGGAGCGAGCAGTACTTC | 14 | TRBD1 | TRBV7-9 | - | TRBJ2-7
CAWSVGSGSTDTQYF | TGTGCCTGGAGTGTGGGTAGCGGGAGCACAGATACGCAGTATTTT | 15 | TRBD2 | TRBV30 | many | TRBJ2-3
CSATRGTDTQYF | TGCAGTGCTACCAGGGGCACAGATACGCAGTATTTT | 12 | - | TRBV20-1 | many | TRBJ2-3
CATSRDFRHEQFF | TGTGCCACCAGCAGAGATTTCAGGCATGAGCAGTTCTTC | 13 | - | TRBV15 | few | TRBJ2-1
CATSRGQRGSNQPQHF | TGTGCCACCAGCAGAGGGCAGAGGGGTAGCAATCAGCCCCAGCATTTT | 16 | - | TRBV15 | few | TRBJ1-5
CASSHGTVFQGYTF | TGTGCCAGCAGCCACGGGACAGTCTTTCAAGGCTACACCTTC | 14 | TRBD1 | TRBV7-2 | many | TRBJ1-2
CASSGTAGNTIYF | TGTGCCAGCAGTGGGACAGCAGGAAACACCATATATTTT | 13 | - | TRBV6-1 | - | TRBJ1-3
CASSYPDRYNEQFF | TGTGCCAGCAGTTACCCGGACAGGTACAATGAGCAGTTCTTC | 14 | TRBD1 | TRBV28 | few | TRBJ2-1
CASSLVRASKETQYF | TGCGCCAGCAGCTTGGTCAGGGCCAGTAAGGAGACCCAGTACTTC | 15 | - | TRBV5-1 | many | TRBJ2-5
CASSQEGQGEIQPQHF | TGCGCCAGCAGCCAAGAAGGACAGGGGGAAATTCAGCCCCAGCATTTT | 16 | TRBD1 | TRBV4-1 | - | TRBJ1-5
CASSPGTSGRVGEQFF | TGCGCCAGCAGCCCCGGAACTAGCGGGAGAGTAGGTGAGCAGTTCTTC | 16 | TRBD2 | TRBV4-1 | - | TRBJ2-1
CASSEAQPISYNEQFF | TGTGCCAGCAGTGAAGCTCAGCCGATCTCCTACAATGAGCAGTTCTTC | 16 | - | TRBV6-1 | - | TRBJ2-1
CSAPPRKSESYEQYF | TGCAGTGCTCCCCCCCGCAAAAGCGAGTCCTACGAGCAGTACTTC | 15 | - | TRBV20-1 | many | TRBJ2-7
CAWRQTSTEAFF | TGTGCCTGGAGACAGACGAGCACTGAAGCTTTCTTT | 12 | - | TRBV30 | - | TRBJ1-1
CASSWGSGDRGGETQYF | TGTGCCAGCAGCTGGGGTAGCGGGGACCGAGGGGGGGAGACCCAGTACTTC | 17 | TRBD2 | TRBV27 | - | TRBJ2-5
CASSLAAGASWVEAFF | TGCGCCAGCAGCTTGGCTGCAGGGGCTTCCTGGGTTGAAGCTTTCTTT | 16 | - | TRBV5-1 | many | TRBJ1-1
CAISESTEGAEAFF | TGTGCCATCAGTGAGTCGACCGAAGGCGCTGAAGCTTTCTTT | 14 | - | TRBV10-3 | few | TRBJ1-1
CASSSMWPARGYTF | TGCGCCAGCAGCTCCATGTGGCCTGCTAGAGGCTACACCTTC | 14 | - | TRBV4-1 | - | TRBJ1-2
CSAIRGSGNTIYF | TGCAGTGCCATAAGAGGATCCGGAAACACCATATATTTT | 13 | - | TRBV20-1 | many | TRBJ1-3
CAITEADAPNYEQYF | TGTGCCATCACCGAGGCGGACGCTCCCAACTACGAGCAGTACTTC | 15 | - | TRBV10-3 | many | TRBJ2-7
CASSSDLAGGRAGELFF | TGTGCCAGCAGTTCGGATCTAGCGGGGGGGCGGGCCGGGGAGCTGTTTTTT | 17 | TRBD2 | TRBV12-3/TRBV12-4 | - | TRBJ2-2
CASSNGFGGIDYTDTQYF | TGTGCCAGTAGTAACGGATTTGGAGGGATTGACTACACAGATACGCAGTATTTT | 18 | - | TRBV19 | - | TRBJ2-3
CASSYSPATMTEAFF | TGTGCCAGCAGTTACTCCCCAGCAACGATGACTGAAGCTTTCTTT | 15 | - | TRBV6-2/TRBV6-3 | - | TRBJ1-1
CASWSDINSYEQYF | TGTGCCAGCTGGAGCGACATAAATTCCTACGAGCAGTACTTC | 14 | - | TRBV2 | many | TRBJ2-7
CSVADSYATNEKLFF | TGCAGCGTTGCCGACAGCTACGCAACTAATGAAAAACTGTTTTTT | 15 | - | TRBV29-1 | - | TRBJ1-4
CASSIQGGRSNQPQHF | TGTGCCAGTAGTATACAGGGAGGGAGAAGCAATCAGCCCCAGCATTTT | 16 | - | TRBV19 | few | TRBJ1-5
CSATQDYEQYF | TGCAGTGCAACACAAGATTACGAGCAGTACTTC | 11 | - | TRBV20-1 | - | TRBJ2-7
CASSSGWTSGRITYEQYF | TGTGCCAGCAGTTCCGGCTGGACTAGCGGGAGGATTACCTACGAGCAGTACTTC | 18 | TRBD2 | TRBV28 | many | TRBJ2-7